This TCR beta chain is drawn from a study of spatial heterogeneity in lung cancer. Whole-study context: An average of more than ten raw reads was observed per unique TCR and UMI combination.

Time point: sample taken at primary tumor resection. The input material, whole RNA from tumor, nontumor lung or frozen PBMC, was sequenced unsorted. Regarding the study as a whole: How many expanded intratumoral alpha and beta TCRs were present tracked the tumor mutation count, which was a count of nonsynonymous mutations. It was estimated that coverage of tumor T cells reached 6% to 8% for alpha chains and around 12% for beta chains.

This clonotype has ten or more counts. Its antigen is unidentified. MiXCR was run by TCRdb on the 5' RACE reads, yielding one entry per CDR3 protein. In the table there are roughly 4,800 distinct CDR3 sequences, 8.4% of which are singletons. Trimming removed 0 bases at V and 6 bases at J, with 7 bases between. This CDR3 is 13 amino acids long. The germline CDR1 and CDR2 sequences are SGHRS and YFSETQ. Specimen: lung tumor tissue, collected at surgery. This chain uses TRBV5-1 with TRBJ2-1, with D tentatively TRBD1 (5 bases). The clonotype originates from a male donor with early-stage non-small cell lung cancer. CDR3 sequence: CASSLVRGNEQFF. The CDR3 DNA reads as TGCGCCAGCAGCTTGGTTAGGGGCAATGAGCAGTTCTTC.